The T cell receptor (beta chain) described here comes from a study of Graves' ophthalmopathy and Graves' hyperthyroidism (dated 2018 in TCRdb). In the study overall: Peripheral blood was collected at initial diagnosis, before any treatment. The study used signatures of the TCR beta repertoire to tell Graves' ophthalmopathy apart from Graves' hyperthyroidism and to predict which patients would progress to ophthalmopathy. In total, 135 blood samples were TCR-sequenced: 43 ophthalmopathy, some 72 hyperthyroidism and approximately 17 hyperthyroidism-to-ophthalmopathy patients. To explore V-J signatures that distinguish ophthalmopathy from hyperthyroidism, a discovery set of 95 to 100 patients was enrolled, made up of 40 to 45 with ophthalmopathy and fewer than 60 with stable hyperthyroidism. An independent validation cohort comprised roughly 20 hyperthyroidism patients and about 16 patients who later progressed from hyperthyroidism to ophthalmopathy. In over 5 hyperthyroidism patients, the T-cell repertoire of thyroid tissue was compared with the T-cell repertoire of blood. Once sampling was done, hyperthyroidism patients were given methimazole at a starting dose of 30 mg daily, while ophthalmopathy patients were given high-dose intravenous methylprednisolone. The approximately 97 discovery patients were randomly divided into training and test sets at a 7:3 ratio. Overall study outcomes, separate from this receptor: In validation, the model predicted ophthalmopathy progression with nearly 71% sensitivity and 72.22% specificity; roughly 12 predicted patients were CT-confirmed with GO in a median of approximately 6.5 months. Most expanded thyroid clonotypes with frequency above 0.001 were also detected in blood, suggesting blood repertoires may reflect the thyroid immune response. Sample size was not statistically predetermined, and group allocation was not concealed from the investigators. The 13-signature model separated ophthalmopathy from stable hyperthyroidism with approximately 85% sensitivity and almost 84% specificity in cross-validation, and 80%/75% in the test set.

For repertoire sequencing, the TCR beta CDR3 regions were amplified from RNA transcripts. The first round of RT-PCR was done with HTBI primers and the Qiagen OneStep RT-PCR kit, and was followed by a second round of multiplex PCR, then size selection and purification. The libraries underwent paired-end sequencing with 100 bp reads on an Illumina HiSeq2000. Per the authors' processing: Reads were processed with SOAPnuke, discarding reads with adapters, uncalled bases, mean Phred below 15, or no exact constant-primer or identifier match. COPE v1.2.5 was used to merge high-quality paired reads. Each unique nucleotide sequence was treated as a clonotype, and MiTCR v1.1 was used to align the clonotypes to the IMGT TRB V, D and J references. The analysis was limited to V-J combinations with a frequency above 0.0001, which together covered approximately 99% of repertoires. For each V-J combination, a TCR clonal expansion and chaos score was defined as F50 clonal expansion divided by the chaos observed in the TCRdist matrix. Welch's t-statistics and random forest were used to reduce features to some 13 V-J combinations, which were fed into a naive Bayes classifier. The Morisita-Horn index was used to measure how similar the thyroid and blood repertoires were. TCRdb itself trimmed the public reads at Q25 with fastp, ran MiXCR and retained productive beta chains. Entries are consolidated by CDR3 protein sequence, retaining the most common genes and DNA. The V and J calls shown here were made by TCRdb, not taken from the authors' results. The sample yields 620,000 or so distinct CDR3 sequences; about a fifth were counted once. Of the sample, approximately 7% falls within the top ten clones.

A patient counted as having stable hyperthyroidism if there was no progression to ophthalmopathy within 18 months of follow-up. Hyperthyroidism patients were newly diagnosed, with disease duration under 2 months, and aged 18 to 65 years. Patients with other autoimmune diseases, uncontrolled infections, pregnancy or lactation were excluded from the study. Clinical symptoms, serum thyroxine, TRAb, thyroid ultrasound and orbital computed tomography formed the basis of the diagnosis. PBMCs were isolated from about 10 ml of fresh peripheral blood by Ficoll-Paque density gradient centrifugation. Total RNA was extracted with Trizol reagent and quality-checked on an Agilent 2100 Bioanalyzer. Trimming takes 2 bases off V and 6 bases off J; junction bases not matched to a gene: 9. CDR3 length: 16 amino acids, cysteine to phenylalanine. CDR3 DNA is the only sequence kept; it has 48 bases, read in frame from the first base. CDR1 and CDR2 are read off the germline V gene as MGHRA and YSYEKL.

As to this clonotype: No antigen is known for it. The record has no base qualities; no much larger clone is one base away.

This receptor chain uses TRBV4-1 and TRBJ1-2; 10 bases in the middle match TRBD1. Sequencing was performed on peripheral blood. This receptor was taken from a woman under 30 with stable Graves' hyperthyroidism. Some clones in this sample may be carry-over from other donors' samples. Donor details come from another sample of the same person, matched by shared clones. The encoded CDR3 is CASSQPGQGSKNGYTF. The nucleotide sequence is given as TGCGCCAGCAGCCAACCGGGACAGGGGAGTAAGAATGGCTACACCTTC.